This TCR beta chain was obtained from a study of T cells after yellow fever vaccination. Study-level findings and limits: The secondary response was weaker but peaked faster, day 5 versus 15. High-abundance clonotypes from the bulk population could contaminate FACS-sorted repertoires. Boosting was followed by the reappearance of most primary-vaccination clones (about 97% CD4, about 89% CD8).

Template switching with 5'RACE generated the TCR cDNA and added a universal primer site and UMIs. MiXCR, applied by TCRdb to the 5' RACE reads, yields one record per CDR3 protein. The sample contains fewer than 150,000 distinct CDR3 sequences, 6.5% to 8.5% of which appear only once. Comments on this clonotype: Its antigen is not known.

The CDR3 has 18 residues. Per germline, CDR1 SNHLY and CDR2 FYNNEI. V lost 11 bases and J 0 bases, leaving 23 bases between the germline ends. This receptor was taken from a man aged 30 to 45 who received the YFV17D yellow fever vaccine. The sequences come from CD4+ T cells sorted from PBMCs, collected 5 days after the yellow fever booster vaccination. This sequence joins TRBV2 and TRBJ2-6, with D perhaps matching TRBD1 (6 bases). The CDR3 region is CAFSLWGRGISGANVLTF. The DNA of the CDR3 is TGTGCCTTCAGTTTATGGGGCAGGGGAATCTCTGGGGCCAACGTCCTGACTTTC.